These T cell receptor beta chains were read from a single sample in a study of OX40 agonist ivuxolimab in advanced cancers. Clones were sequenced by immunoSEQ multiplex PCR, and TCRdb holds only the in-frame ones, with some missing. This sample has about 64,000 clones; about 87% occur once, and the top ten carry 0.67%. Sequencing was performed on CD4+ or CD8+ T cells sorted from blood, taken in a trial of the OX40 agonist ivuxolimab. Source of these receptors: an adult with an advanced solid tumor such as melanoma, head and neck, liver or kidney cancer. The CDR3 runs from the conserved cysteine through the conserved F or W. The D gene is left open where the match is weak. Some rows have no size entry. The others give once, few or many, or a class for an expanded clone.

d_call j_call clone_size v_call cdr3_aa cdr3_nt
. TRBJ1-5 . TRBV6-6 CASSYDGNQPQHF TGTGCCAGCAGCTATGATGGCAATCAGCCCCAGCATTTT
. TRBJ2-5 once TRBV4-1 CASSQWIGETQYF TGCGCCAGCAGCCAATGGATTGGCGAGACCCAGTACTTC
. TRBJ1-5 . TRBV15 CATSREGSHNQPQHF TGTGCCACCAGCAGAGAAGGGAGTCATAATCAGCCCCAGCATTTT
. TRBJ2-1 . TRBV10-2 CAARGYNEQFF TGCGCCGCTCGGGGGTACAATGAGCAGTTCTTC
TRBD1 TRBJ2-1 . TRBV9 CASSFRTGSLGDNEQFF TGTGCCAGCAGTTTTAGGACAGGCTCTCTTGGCGACAATGAGCAGTTCTTC
TRBD2 TRBJ2-7 . TRBV5-6 CASSQGLIGAYEQYF TGTGCCAGCAGCCAGGGACTAATAGGCGCCTACGAGCAGTACTTC
. TRBJ1-5 . TRBV28 CATGWGGNQPQHF TGTGCCACGGGATGGGGGGGCAATCAGCCCCAGCATTTT
. TRBJ1-2 few TRBV5-1 CASSLVPRISYGYTF TGCGCCAGCAGCTTGGTGCCCAGAATATCCTATGGCTACACCTTC
TRBD2 TRBJ2-1 . TRBV7-7 CASSKGLAGAVNEQFF TGTGCTAGCAGTAAGGGTCTAGCGGGAGCGGTCAATGAGCAGTTCTTC
. TRBJ1-5 . TRBV30 CAWSEESNQPQHF TGTGCCTGGAGTGAGGAGAGCAATCAGCCCCAGCATTTT
. TRBJ2-5 . TRBV15 CATSRDGISTQYF TGTGCCACCAGCAGAGACGGCATCTCCACCCAGTACTTC
. TRBJ1-1 . TRBV28 CASRLARWGTEAFF TGTGCCAGCAGACTGGCCCGATGGGGCACTGAAGCTTTCTTT
. TRBJ1-2 . TRBV5-8 CASSLTQGGYGYTF TGTGCCAGCAGCTTGACGCAGGGTGGCTATGGCTACACCTTC
. TRBJ2-1 . TRBV5-1 CASSLVTSGGNEQFF TGCGCCAGCAGCTTGGTGACTAGTGGCGGCAATGAGCAGTTCTTC
. TRBJ1-1 . TRBV19 CASSTELNTEAFF TGTGCCAGTAGTACGGAGCTGAACACTGAAGCTTTCTTT
. TRBJ2-1 . TRBV9 CASSVGIDSDEQFF TGTGCCAGCAGCGTAGGAATCGACTCGGATGAGCAGTTCTTC
TRBD2 TRBJ2-5 . TRBV6-1 CASSRSGLGVETQYF TGTGCCAGCAGCCGCTCGGGACTAGGGGTAGAGACCCAGTACTTC
TRBD1 TRBJ2-3 . TRBV7-6 CASSLATGTDTQYF TGTGCCAGCAGCTTAGCGACAGGGACGGATACGCAGTATTTT
. TRBJ2-5 . TRBV5-1 CASSLVREETQYF TGCGCCAGCAGCTTGGTCAGAGAAGAGACCCAGTACTTC
. TRBJ1-4 . TRBV11-1 CASSPRRGEKLFF TGTGCCAGCAGCCCCCGCCGCGGGGAAAAACTGTTTTTT
. TRBJ2-2 . TRBV5-1 CASSLGTVGTGELFF TGCGCCAGCAGCTTGGGGACAGTGGGGACCGGGGAGCTGTTTTTT
. TRBJ2-5 . TRBV30 CAWRGASGRETQYF TGTGCCTGGCGGGGGGCAAGTGGTCGAGAGACCCAGTACTTC
. TRBJ1-6 . TRBV6-6 CASSYSSKWAPLHF TGTGCCAGCAGTTACTCGAGTAAATGGGCACCCCTCCACTTT
TRBD2 TRBJ2-7 . TRBV30 CAWSPRASGPNEQYF TGTGCCTGGAGTCCCCGGGCTAGCGGCCCTAACGAGCAGTACTTC
. TRBJ1-2 . TRBV10-2 CASSDPGTRNGYTF TGCGCCAGCAGTGACCCGGGGACTCGGAATGGCTACACCTTC
TRBD2 TRBJ2-1 once TRBV11-2 CASRGGGLAVNEQFF TGTGCCAGCAGGGGGGGAGGACTAGCGGTCAATGAGCAGTTCTTC
. TRBJ2-1 . TRBV5-4 CASSFTGLGEQFF TGTGCCAGCAGCTTTACCGGCTTGGGTGAGCAGTTCTTC
TRBD2 TRBJ2-7 . TRBV7-8 CASSPPREDQQYF TGTGCCAGCAGCCCCCCGCGGGAGGACCAGCAGTACTTC
. TRBJ1-5 . TRBV10-3 CAISEVPYQPQHF TGTGCCATCAGTGAGGTCCCTTATCAGCCCCAGCATTTT
. TRBJ1-5 . TRBV19 CASSIGGDKWPQHF TGTGCCAGTAGTATCGGTGGGGACAAGTGGCCCCAGCATTTT
. TRBJ2-3 . TRBV10-1 CASSGGGDTQYF TGCGCCAGCAGTGGAGGGGGAGATACGCAGTATTTT
TRBD1 TRBJ1-2 . TRBV28 CASRGDRSYGYTF TGTGCCAGCAGAGGGGACAGGTCCTATGGCTACACCTTC
TRBD1 TRBJ1-2 . TRBV28 CASSLGTGIGGYTF TGTGCCAGCAGTTTAGGGACAGGGATAGGTGGCTACACCTTC
TRBD1 TRBJ2-7 . TRBV5-1 CASSSTGSAYEQYF TGCGCCAGCAGCTCGACAGGGTCCGCCTACGAGCAGTACTTC
TRBD2 TRBJ2-1 . TRBV7-8 CASSLPETSGKNEQFF TGTGCCAGCAGCTTACCAGAGACTAGCGGGAAAAATGAGCAGTTCTTC
. TRBJ1-5 . TRBV5-1 CASSLAGNSNQPQHF TGCGCCAGCAGCTTGGCCGGGAATAGCAATCAGCCCCAGCATTTT
. TRBJ1-5 . TRBV6-5 CASRRFLDQPQHF TGTGCCAGTCGGAGGTTCCTTGATCAGCCCCAGCATTTT